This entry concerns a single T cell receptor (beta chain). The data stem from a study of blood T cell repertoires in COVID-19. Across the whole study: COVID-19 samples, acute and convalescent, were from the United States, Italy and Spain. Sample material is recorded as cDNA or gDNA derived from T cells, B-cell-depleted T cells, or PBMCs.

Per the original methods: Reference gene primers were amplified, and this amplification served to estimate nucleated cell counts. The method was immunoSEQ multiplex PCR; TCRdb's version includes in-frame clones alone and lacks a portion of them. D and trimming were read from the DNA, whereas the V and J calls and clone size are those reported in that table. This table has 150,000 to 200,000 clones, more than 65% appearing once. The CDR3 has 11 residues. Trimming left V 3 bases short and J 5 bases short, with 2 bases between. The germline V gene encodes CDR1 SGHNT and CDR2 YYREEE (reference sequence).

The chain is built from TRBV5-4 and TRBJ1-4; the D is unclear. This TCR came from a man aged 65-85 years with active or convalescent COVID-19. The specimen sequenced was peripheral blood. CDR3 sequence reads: CASSSNEKLFF. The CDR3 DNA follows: TGTGCCAGCAGCTCGAATGAAAAACTGTTTTTT.